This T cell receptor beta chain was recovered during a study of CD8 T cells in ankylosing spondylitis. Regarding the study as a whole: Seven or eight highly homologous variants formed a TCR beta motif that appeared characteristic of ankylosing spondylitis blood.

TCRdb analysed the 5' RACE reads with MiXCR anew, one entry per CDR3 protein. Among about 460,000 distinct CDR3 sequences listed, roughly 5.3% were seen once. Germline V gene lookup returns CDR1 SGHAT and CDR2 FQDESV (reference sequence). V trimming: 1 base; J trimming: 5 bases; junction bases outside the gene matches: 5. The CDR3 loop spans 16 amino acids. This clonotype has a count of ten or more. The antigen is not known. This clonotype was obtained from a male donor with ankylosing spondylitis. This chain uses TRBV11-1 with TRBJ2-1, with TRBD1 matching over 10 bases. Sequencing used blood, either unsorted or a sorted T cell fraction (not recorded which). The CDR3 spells CASSLEGDRGHNEQFF. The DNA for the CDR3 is TGTGCCAGCAGCTTAGAGGGGGACAGGGGACACAATGAGCAGTTCTTC.